The sequence of this T cell receptor beta chain was determined in a study of shared clonotypes between healthy human individuals. Study-wide points: Relative to memory subsets, naive subsets generally showed larger estimated richness. Non-shared clonotypes had lower generation probabilities than clonotypes shared by all four sorted-subset donors.

Turning to this clone: Antigen: not known.

The assay used deep level. Data came from immunoSEQ multiplex PCR; TCRdb stores just in-frame clones and leaves some out. The sample has more than 550,000 clones; 55% to 80% are singletons. CDR3 length: 16 residues. CDR1 and CDR2 (germline): MDHEN, SYDVKM. The V and J ends lost 4 bases and 4 bases, in that order; junction bases with no gene match: 13. The chain employs TRBV28 and TRBJ2-7; 7 bases agree with TRBD2. Specimen: memory CD4+ T cells sorted from blood. Sample subset: CD45RA-negative fraction. The origin of this receptor is a woman in her twenties or thirties in good health. The CDR3 DNA is TGTGCCAGCAGTTCCATCGGGGAGGGGAGGGCTTACGAGCAGTACTTC. Its translation is CASSSIGEGRAYEQYF.